The entry below gives a single T cell receptor (beta chain) sequence along with its context. Each TRB amplification used about 250-550 ng of genomic DNA from blood. The source of the sample is a study of T and B cells in COVID-19 patients. The wider study: At median age around 37 years, recovered patients were younger than active-infection patients at about 67. Of over 19 active-infection patients, over 9 were critically ill with mechanical ventilation or extracorporeal membrane oxygenation.

The CDR3 is made up of 15 amino acids. Trimming took 6 bases from V and 1 from J, leaving 14 bases between them. Germline V gene sequence: CDR1 MNHNS, CDR2 SASEGT. TRB rearrangements were amplified by multiplex PCR with BIOMED2 TRB-A/B primers. One entry per CDR3 protein, called by TCRdb with MiXCR from the multiplex PCR reads. The top ten hold under 20% of the sample, which has 6,000 to 9,000 distinct CDR3 sequences, 20% to 30% seen once. The receptor was derived from a human donor with active COVID-19. The sequenced material came from blood. The chain combines TRBV6-1 with TRBJ2-3; perhaps TRBD2 as D (6 bases). For the CDR3, the DNA is TGTGCCAGCAGGCCGGGACTTAGTGGCACAGATACGCAGTATTTT. It is translated as CASRPGLSGTDTQYF.